One sample yielded the 32 T cell receptor beta chains listed below, sequenced in a study of T cells in Graves' hyperthyroidism and ophthalmopathy. Researchers amplified the TCR beta CDR3 regions from RNA transcripts. HTBI primers were employed in a first-round RT-PCR of the TCR CDR3. TCRdb reanalysed the multiplex PCR reads using MiXCR and keeps one entry per CDR3 protein. Of 550,000 to 650,000 distinct CDR3 sequences listed, roughly 14% were seen once; the top ten hold 5.5% to 7.5%. Sequenced sample: blood. The receptors stem from a woman in her twenties or thirties with Graves' hyperthyroidism that later progressed to Graves' ophthalmopathy.

This clonotype was counted at least ten times. The genes are TRBV20-1 and TRBJ2-7; perhaps TRBD1 as D (6 bases). The CDR3 covers 15 residues. Trimming removed 1 base at V and 1 base at J, with 14 bases between. The germline gives CDR1 DFQATT, CDR2 SNEGSKA (reference sequence). CDR3 protein: CSARANMRGSYEQYF. CDR3 in DNA: TGCAGTGCTAGAGCCAACATGAGGGGGTCCTACGAGCAGTACTTC.

This clonotype appeared a few times. V gene TRBV28 combines with J gene TRBJ1-5; no definite D call. The CDR3 runs to 15 residues. Germline values: CDR1 MDHEN, CDR2 SYDVKM. V lost 3 bases and J 2 bases, leaving 11 bases between the germline ends. The CDR3 DNA reads TGTGCCAGCAGTTTTGGTGGCCCGGGCAATCAGCCCCAGCATTTT. Protein product: CASSFGGPGNQPQHF.

This clonotype was detected only a few times. It may be a read error: a sequence one base away is much more abundant. In nucleotides, the CDR3 is TGTGCCAGCGGCCAAGGGGACAGTGAGGGTACTGAAGCTTTCTTT. Its protein is CASGQGDSEGTEAFF. The chain is built from TRBV3-1 and TRBJ1-1, with 7 bases identical to TRBD1. CDR1 is LGHDT, CDR2 YNNKEL, per germline (reference sequence). The CDR3 loop spans 15 amino acids.

Ten or more counts support this clonotype. The chain recombines TRBV6-1 with TRBJ2-7, with TRBD1 matching 8 bases. V lost 2 bases, J lost 9 bases, and 9 bases stayed unmatched. CDR1 MNHNS and CDR2 SASEGT come from the germline V gene. The CDR3 contains 14 residues. CDR3 nucleotides: TGTGCCAGCAGTGAACTTGGGACAGGAGGGAGGCAGTACTTC. As protein: CASSELGTGGRQYF.

The rearrangement uses TRBV20-1 and TRBJ2-5, with D uncertain. The CDR3 runs 12 residues. The germline CDR1 and CDR2 sequences are DFQATT and SNEGSKA (reference sequence). The DNA for the CDR3 is TGCAGCTCCCCGGTCCAGCAAGAGACCCAGTACTTC. Amino acids: CSSPVQQETQYF.

Ten or more counts support this clonotype. The chain recombines TRBV3-1 with TRBJ2-1, with TRBD2 matching over 9 bases. Per germline, CDR1 LGHDT and CDR2 YNNKEL (reference sequence). This CDR3 is 17 amino acids long. J was trimmed by 7 bases and V by 0 bases; bases with no gene match: 10. The CDR3 DNA is TGTGCCAGCAGCCAAGAAGGAAGGGGACTAGCATATAATGAGCAGTTCTTC. Translated, it gives CASSQEGRGLAYNEQFF.

This clonotype was seen at least ten times. The V and J genes are TRBV6-5 and TRBJ1-3; TRBD1 aligns across 7 bases. The junction had 11 bases not matched to a gene; V was cut back by 4 bases and J by 2 bases. The germline V gene has CDR1 MNHEY and CDR2 SVGAGI. This CDR3 is 17 amino acids long. The CDR3 DNA is TGTGCCAGCAGTTTCTCGGGGACAGCGCTTCCTGGAAACACCATATATTTT. It is translated as CASSFSGTALPGNTIYF.

As for this clonotype: A single base separates this from a much larger clone, so it may be a read error. The chain has TRBV19 and TRBJ2-3; TRBD2 might be the D (6 bases). Germline loops: CDR1 LNHDA, CDR2 SQIVND (reference sequence). The CDR3 spans 16 residues. The CDR3 DNA follows: TGTGCCAGTAGCCCTGGGGCGGGGACTTTCACAGATACGCGGTATTTT. Translating gives CASSPGAGTFTDTRYF.

Ten or more counts support this clonotype. The chain couples TRBV28 to TRBJ1-4; D perhaps matches TRBD1 (5 bases). CDR3 size: 16 residues. Trimming took off 6 bases at V and 8 bases at J, with 22 bases between the two ends. Germline V gene data show CDR1 as MDHEN and CDR2 as SYDVKM. The CDR3 loop reads CASSIPRGGDREKLFF. CDR3 bases: TGTGCCAGCAGCATTCCCCGCGGGGGGGACCGAGAAAAACTGTTTTTT.

V and J are TRBV19 and TRBJ2-3; 8 positions agree with TRBD2. This CDR3 has 15 amino acids. The germline V gene encodes CDR1 LNHDA and CDR2 SQIVND (reference sequence). The V segment lost 4 bases and the J segment 0 bases; nucleotides outside the gene matches: 3. The CDR3 sequence: CASSTLAGSTDTQYF. CDR3 DNA: TGTGCCAGTAGTACCCTAGCGGGTAGCACAGATACGCAGTATTTT.

This clonotype was counted ten times or more. The rearrangement uses TRBV2 and TRBJ2-3; 7 nucleotides match TRBD2. The J segment lost 4 bases and the V segment lost 2 bases, leaving 3 bases of the junction unmatched. The CDR3 runs 14 residues. The germline CDR1 and CDR2 sequences are SNHLY and FYNNEI. The CDR3 spells CASSERGGSDTQYF. CDR3 nucleotides: TGTGCCAGCAGTGAAAGGGGAGGGTCAGATACGCAGTATTTT.

This clonotype was seen many times. The rearrangement uses TRBV15 and TRBJ2-5, with no clear D. The V end was cut by 3 bases, the J end by 5 bases, with 22 bases between. Germline-derived CDR1 and CDR2 are LNHNV and YYDKDF (reference sequence). The CDR3 has 17 amino acids. CDR3 loop: CATSRARWESLEETQYF. DNA for the CDR3: TGTGCCACCAGCAGGGCGAGATGGGAAAGTTTGGAGGAGACCCAGTACTTC.

Notes on this clonotype: A much larger clonotype is one base distant, so this may be a read error. The chain is built from TRBV10-3 and TRBJ2-7, with TRBD2 identical over 10 bases. Germline V gene lookup returns CDR1 ENHRY and CDR2 SYGVKD. This CDR3 spans 14 amino acids. The CDR3 loop is CAISGLAGADERYF. Written as DNA, the CDR3 is TGTGCCATCAGTGGGCTAGCGGGAGCCGACGAGCGGTACTTC.

The chain carries TRBV2 and TRBJ1-1, with D unresolved. The CDR3 runs to 14 residues. V lost 8 bases and J 3 bases, leaving 16 bases between the germline ends. Germline lookup yields CDR1 SNHLY and CDR2 FYNNEI. The chain's CDR3 is CASGLEVADTEAFF. The CDR3 DNA follows: TGTGCCAGCGGTTTAGAGGTTGCAGACACTGAAGCTTTCTTT.

This clonotype was picked up a small number of times. This rearrangement joins TRBV3-1 to TRBJ1-1; no reliable D call. The V gene's germline CDR1 is LGHDT and CDR2 YNNKEL (reference sequence). V lost 0 bases, J lost 5 bases, and 16 bases lay in between. The CDR3 is made up of 16 amino acids. DNA for the CDR3: TGTGCCAGCAGCCAAGATCGGTCACTCGCTAGGACTGAAGCTTTCTTT. Translated: CASSQDRSLARTEAFF.

The chain uses TRBV7-9 and TRBJ2-7, with 7 bases aligning to TRBD2. The V and J ends lost 7 bases and 7 bases, in that order; junction bases with no gene match: 22. The CDR3 totals 17 residues. Per the germline V gene, CDR1 is SEHNR and CDR2 is FQNEAQ (reference sequence). The CDR3 DNA follows: TGTGCCAGCAACAAAGAAGGGGCTAGCGGTCTTCTGCGGGAGCAGTACTTC. Translated, it gives CASNKEGASGLLREQYF.

Remarks on this clonotype: A much bigger clone sits one base away, suggesting this may be a read error. This chain uses TRBV6-1 with TRBJ2-3; D may correspond to TRBD1 or TRBD2 (5 bases each). The CDR3 length is 13 residues. Trimming cost V 5 bases and J 6 bases, with 12 bases left between them. Germline CDR1 MNHNS, CDR2 SASEGT. The CDR3 region has the DNA TGTGCCAGCAGTAGGGACGAGCCGGATACGCAGTATTTT. Translated: CASSRDEPDTQYF.

V usage is TRBV5-1 and J usage is TRBJ1-4; D is possibly TRBD1 (6 bases). Deletions cut 5 bases from V and 0 bases from J, with 17 bases between. CDR1 is SGHRS, CDR2 YFSETQ, per germline. CDR3 length: 17 amino acids. As DNA, the CDR3 is TGCGCCAGCAGTTTTTTAGGGACAACTACAACTAATGAAAAACTGTTTTTT. Its protein is CASSFLGTTTTNEKLFF.

The table lists this clonotype with many counts. The CDR3 protein is CASSSSLGENQPQHF. DNA for the CDR3: TGTGCCAGCAGTTCGAGTCTTGGGGAGAATCAGCCCCAGCATTTT. The gene calls are TRBV6-1 and TRBJ1-5; D remains ambiguous. Trimming cost V 5 bases and J 4 bases, with 15 bases left between them. CDR1 MNHNS and CDR2 SASEGT come from the germline V gene. This CDR3 has 15 residues.

This clonotype was seen many times. The CDR3 loop reads CASSWEGGSNTEAFF. Here the CDR3 DNA reads TGTGCCAGCAGTTGGGAAGGGGGATCGAACACTGAAGCTTTCTTT. The chain links TRBV6-1 to TRBJ1-1; D may be TRBD1 (6 bases). Germline CDR1 MNHNS, CDR2 SASEGT. V shed 5 bases and J shed 1 base, with 14 bases lying between them. This CDR3 spans 15 amino acids.

This clonotype was observed at least ten times. CDR3 region: CASGRLAGQETQYF. The CDR3 coding sequence is TGTGCTAGTGGCCGACTAGCGGGACAAGAGACCCAGTACTTC. The V and J genes are TRBV12-5 and TRBJ2-5, with 11 bases identical to TRBD2. CDR3 length equals 14 residues. CDR1 and CDR2 (germline): LGHNT, FRNRAP. J gave up 2 bases and V 6 bases, and 2 bases lay outside the gene matches.

This clonotype occurred a few times. The rearrangement links TRBV3-1 to TRBJ1-3; 9 bases agree with TRBD1. Germline values: CDR1 LGHDT, CDR2 YNNKEL (reference sequence). This CDR3 is 15 amino acids long. Trimming at V came to 4 bases and at J to 4 bases, leaving 5 bases not matched to a gene. CDR3 nucleotide sequence: TGTGCCAGCAGCCCCCGGACAGGGGTGGGAAACACCATATATTTT. Translating gives CASSPRTGVGNTIYF. Filled out from reference TRBV3-1 and TRBJ1-3, the complete variable domain reads DTAVSQTPKYLVTQMGNDKSIKCEQNLGHDTMYWYKQDSKKFLKIMFSYNNKELIINETVPNRFSPKSPDKAHLNLHINSLELGDSAVYFCASSPRTGVGNTIYFGEGSWLTVV.

Points on this clonotype: One junction end disagrees with the germline gene, perhaps due to a read error. V gene TRBV18 combines with J gene TRBJ2-2; D possibly corresponds to TRBD1 (5 bases). From germline, CDR1 is KGHSH and CDR2 LQKENI. This CDR3 is 16 amino acids long. The CDR3 sequence is CVSSPRSPGLVGELFF. CDR3 nucleotide sequence: TGTGTCAGCTCACCCAGGAGTCCAGGGCTGGTCGGGGAGCTGTTTTTT.

The CDR3 DNA follows: TGCAGTGCTAGAGATATACCCACTCGGATTTACGAGCAGTACTTC. It encodes CSARDIPTRIYEQYF. The chain is built from TRBV20-1 and TRBJ2-7; D is unclear. V shed 0 bases and J shed 4 bases, with 16 bases lying between them. Per the germline V gene, CDR1 is DFQATT and CDR2 is SNEGSKA (reference sequence). The CDR3 is 15 residues long.

This clonotype was observed many times. This sequence joins TRBV7-2 and TRBJ1-5; D is unclear. V dropped 0 bases and J dropped 0 bases, with 6 bases sitting between them. From germline, CDR1 is SGHTA and CDR2 FQGNSA. The CDR3 has 15 amino acids. The CDR3 loop is CASSLAGFSNQPQHF. The CDR3 DNA reads as TGTGCCAGCAGCTTAGCCGGATTTAGCAATCAGCCCCAGCATTTT.

J is TRBJ1-3 and V is TRBV9; 8 nucleotides match TRBD1. V gave up 0 bases and J gave up 2 bases; unmatched junction bases: 7. Per germline, CDR1 SGDLS and CDR2 YYNGEE. This CDR3 is built from 17 residues. CDR3 loop: CASSVVSGRGPGNTIYF. CDR3 DNA: TGTGCCAGCAGCGTAGTCAGCGGCAGGGGGCCTGGAAACACCATATATTTT.

This clonotype was counted between two and nine times. CDR3 loop: CASSSQTGMSYEQYF. DNA of the CDR3: TGTGCCAGCAGCTCACAGACAGGGATGAGCTACGAGCAGTACTTC. The chain couples TRBV7-2 to TRBJ2-7; 7 bases map to TRBD1. The CDR3 contains 15 residues. The ends lost 4 bases at V and 3 bases at J; junction bases unmatched: 9. Germline assignment: CDR1 SGHTA and CDR2 FQGNSA.

This clonotype was counted at least ten times. The chain employs TRBV20-1 and TRBJ1-5; D ambiguous. CDR3 length equals 12 residues. The germline gives CDR1 DFQATT, CDR2 SNEGSKA (reference sequence). V gave up 0 bases and J gave up 5 bases, with 5 bases separating them. The CDR3 DNA reads as TGCAGTGCTAGAGAAACAGATCAGCCCCAGCATTTT. Amino acid sequence: CSARETDQPQHF.

To note about this clonotype: A clone one base away is much larger, so this may be a read error. The chain uses TRBV6-2 or TRBV6-3 and TRBJ2-3; 12 bases line up with TRBD2. This CDR3 region has 15 residues. Germline V gives CDR1 MNHEY, CDR2 SVGEGT. V lost 5 bases and J lost 5; bases outside the gene matches: 5. The CDR3 reads CASSRLAGAGDTQYF. DNA for the CDR3: TGTGCCAGCAGTCGACTAGCGGGAGCGGGAGATACGCAGTATTTT.

This clonotype was recorded at least ten times. The V call is TRBV20-1, the J call TRBJ2-3; 7 nucleotides align to TRBD1. CDR1 and CDR2 (germline): DFQATT, SNEGSKA (reference sequence). V lost 1 base and J lost 4; bases outside the gene matches: 8. This CDR3 comprises 15 residues. The CDR3 region is CSARGDRVSPDTQYF. CDR3 in DNA: TGCAGTGCTAGAGGAGACAGGGTGAGCCCAGATACGCAGTATTTT.

This clonotype was seen ten or more times. This chain uses TRBV2 with TRBJ2-1; D call uncertain. CDR3 length: 13 residues. Deletions cut 6 bases from V and 5 bases from J, with 11 bases between. Germline assignment: CDR1 SNHLY and CDR2 FYNNEI. The CDR3 is CASSYGFNNEQFF. The CDR3 region has the DNA TGTGCCAGCAGCTATGGTTTTAACAATGAGCAGTTCTTC.

In its sample, this clonotype was seen many times. The chain recombines TRBV11-3 with TRBJ2-1, with D perhaps TRBD2 (5 bases). Germline lookup yields CDR1 SGHNT and CDR2 YENEEA. The germline V and J ends were trimmed by 6 bases and 7 bases, with 10 bases remaining between them. The CDR3 is 12 residues long. CDR3 nucleotides: TGTGCCAGCAGTCGAGGGTGGAATGAGCAGTTCTTC. Residues: CASSRGWNEQFF.